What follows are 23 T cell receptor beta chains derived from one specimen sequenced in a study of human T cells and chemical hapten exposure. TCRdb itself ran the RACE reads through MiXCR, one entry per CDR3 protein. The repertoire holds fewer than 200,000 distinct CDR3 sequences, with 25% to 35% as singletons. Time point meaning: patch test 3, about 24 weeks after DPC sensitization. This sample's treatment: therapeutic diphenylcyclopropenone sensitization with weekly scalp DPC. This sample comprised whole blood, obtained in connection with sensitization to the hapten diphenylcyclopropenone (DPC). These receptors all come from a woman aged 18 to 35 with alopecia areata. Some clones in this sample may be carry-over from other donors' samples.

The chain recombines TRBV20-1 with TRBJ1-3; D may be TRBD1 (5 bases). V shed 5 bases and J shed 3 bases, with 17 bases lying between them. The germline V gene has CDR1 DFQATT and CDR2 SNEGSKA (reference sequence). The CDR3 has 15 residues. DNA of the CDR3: TGCAGTGCTCGGGTGCAGGGAGGAATTGGAAACACCATATATTTT. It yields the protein CSARVQGGIGNTIYF.

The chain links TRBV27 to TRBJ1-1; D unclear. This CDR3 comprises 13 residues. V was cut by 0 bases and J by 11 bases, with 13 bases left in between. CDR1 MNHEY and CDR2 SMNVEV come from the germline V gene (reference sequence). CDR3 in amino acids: CASSLSPTGRAFF. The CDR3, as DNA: TGTGCCAGCAGTTTATCGCCCACTGGGCGCGCTTTCTTT.

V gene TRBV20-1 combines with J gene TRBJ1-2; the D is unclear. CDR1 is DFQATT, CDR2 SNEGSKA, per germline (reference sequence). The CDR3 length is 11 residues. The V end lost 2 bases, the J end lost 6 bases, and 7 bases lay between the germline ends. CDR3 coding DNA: TGCAGTGCTAGATCGGACCATGGCTACACCTTC. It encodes CSARSDHGYTF.

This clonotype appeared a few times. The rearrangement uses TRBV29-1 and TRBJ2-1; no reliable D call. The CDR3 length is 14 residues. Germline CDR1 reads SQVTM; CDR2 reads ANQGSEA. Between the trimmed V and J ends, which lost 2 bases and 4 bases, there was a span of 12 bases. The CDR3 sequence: CSVEIARSYNEQFF. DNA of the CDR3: TGCAGCGTTGAAATCGCACGGTCTTACAATGAGCAGTTCTTC.

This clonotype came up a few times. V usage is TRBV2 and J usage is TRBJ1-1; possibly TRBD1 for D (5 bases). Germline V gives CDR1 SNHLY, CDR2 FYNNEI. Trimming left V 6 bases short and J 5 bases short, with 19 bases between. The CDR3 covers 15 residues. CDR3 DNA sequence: TGTGCCAGCAGCTCCCAGGGTAGCGGTCGGACTGAAGCTTTCTTT. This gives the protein CASSSQGSGRTEAFF.

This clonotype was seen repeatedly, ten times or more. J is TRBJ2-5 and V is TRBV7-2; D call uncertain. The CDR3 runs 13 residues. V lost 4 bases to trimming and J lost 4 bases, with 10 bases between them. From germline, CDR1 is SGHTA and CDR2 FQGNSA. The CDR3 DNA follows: TGTGCCAGCAGCTCAGGCTGGGGAGAGACCCAGTACTTC. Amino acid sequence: CASSSGWGETQYF.

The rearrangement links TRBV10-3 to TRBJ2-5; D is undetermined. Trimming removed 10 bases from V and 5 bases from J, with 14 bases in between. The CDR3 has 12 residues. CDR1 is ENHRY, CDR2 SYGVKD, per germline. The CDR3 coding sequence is TGTGCCACCGGGCCCGATATGGAGACCCAGTACTTC. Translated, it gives CATGPDMETQYF.

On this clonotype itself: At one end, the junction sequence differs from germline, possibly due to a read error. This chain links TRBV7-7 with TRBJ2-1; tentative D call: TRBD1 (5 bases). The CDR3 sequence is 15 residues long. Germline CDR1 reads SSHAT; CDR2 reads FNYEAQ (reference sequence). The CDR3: CASSLAGAAYNEQFF. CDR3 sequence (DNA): TGTGCTAGCAGCTTAGCTGGGGCGGCATACAATGAGCAGTTCTTC.

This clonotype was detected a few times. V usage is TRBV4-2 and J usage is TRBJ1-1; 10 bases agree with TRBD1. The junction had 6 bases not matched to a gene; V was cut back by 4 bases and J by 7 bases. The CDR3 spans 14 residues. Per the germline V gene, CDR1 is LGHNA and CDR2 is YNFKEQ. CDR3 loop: CASSPTGGRDEAFF. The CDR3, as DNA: TGTGCCAGCAGCCCGACAGGGGGCCGAGATGAAGCTTTCTTT.

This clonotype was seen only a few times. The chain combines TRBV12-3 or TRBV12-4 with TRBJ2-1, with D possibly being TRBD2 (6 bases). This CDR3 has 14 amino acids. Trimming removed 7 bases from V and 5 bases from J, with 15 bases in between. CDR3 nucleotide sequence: TGTGCCAGCACCCTTAGCGGAGTGCACAATGAGCAGTTCTTC. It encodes CASTLSGVHNEQFF.

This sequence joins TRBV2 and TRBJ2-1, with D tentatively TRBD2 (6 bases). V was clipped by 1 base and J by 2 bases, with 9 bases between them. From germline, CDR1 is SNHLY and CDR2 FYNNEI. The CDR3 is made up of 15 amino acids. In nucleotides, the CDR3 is TGTGCCAGCAGTGAAGGGACTACCCCCTACAATGAGCAGTTCTTC. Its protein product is CASSEGTTPYNEQFF.

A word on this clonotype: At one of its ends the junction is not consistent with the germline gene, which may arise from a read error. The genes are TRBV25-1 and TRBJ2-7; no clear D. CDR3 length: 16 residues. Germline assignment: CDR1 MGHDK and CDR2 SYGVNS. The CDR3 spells CASSDPPGGSSYEQHF. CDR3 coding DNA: TGTGCCAGCAGTGACCCTCCCGGCGGCAGCTCCTACGAGCAGCACTTC.

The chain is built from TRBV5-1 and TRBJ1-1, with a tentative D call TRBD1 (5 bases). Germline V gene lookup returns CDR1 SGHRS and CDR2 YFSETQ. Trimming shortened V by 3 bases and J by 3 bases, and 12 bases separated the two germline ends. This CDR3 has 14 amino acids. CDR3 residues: CASSSGPADTEAFF. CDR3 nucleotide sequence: TGCGCCAGCAGCTCGGGACCCGCGGACACTGAAGCTTTCTTT.

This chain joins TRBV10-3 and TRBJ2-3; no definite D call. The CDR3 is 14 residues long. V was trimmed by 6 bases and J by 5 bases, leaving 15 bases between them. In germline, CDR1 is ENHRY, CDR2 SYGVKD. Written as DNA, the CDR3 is TGTGCCATCAGCCCCGGCGTCATAGGAGATACGCAGTATTTT. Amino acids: CAISPGVIGDTQYF.

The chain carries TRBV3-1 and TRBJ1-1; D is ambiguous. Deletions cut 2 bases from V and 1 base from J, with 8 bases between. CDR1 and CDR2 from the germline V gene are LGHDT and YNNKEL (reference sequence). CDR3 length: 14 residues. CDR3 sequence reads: CASSQLQGNTEAFF. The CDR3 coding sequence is TGTGCCAGCAGCCAACTACAAGGGAACACTGAAGCTTTCTTT.

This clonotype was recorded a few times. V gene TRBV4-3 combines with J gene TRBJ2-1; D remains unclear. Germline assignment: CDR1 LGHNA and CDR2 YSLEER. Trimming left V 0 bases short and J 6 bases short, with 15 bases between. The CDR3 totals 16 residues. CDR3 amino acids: CASSQDSPVGFNEQFF. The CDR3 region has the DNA TGCGCCAGCAGCCAAGATTCACCCGTAGGCTTCAATGAGCAGTTCTTC.

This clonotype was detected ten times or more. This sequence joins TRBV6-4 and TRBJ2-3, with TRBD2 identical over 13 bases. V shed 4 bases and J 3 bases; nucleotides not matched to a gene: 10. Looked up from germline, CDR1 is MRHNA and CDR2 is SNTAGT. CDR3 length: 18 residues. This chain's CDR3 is CASSAELAGGPGTDTQYF. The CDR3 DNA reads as TGTGCCAGCAGTGCGGAACTAGCGGGAGGGCCTGGGACAGATACGCAGTATTTT.

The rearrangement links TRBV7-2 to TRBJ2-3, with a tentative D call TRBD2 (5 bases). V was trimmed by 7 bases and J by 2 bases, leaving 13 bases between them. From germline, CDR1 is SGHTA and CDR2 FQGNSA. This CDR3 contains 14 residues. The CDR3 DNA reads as TGTGCCAGCAACCCGCCGGGGTCCACAGATACGCAGTATTTT. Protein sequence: CASNPPGSTDTQYF. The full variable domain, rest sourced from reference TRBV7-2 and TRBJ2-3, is GAGVSQSPSNKVTEKGKDVELRCDPISGHTALYWYRQSLGQGLEFLIYFQGNSAPDKSGLPSDRFSAERTGGSVSTLTIQRTQQEDSAVYLCASNPPGSTDTQYFGPGTRLTVL.

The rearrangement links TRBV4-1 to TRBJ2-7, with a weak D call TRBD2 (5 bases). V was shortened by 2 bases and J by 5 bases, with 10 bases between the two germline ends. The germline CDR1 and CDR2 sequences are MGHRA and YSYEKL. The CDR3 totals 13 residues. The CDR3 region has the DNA TGCGCCAGCAGCCAAACCCCGGGAAACGAGCAGTACTTC. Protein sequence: CASSQTPGNEQYF.

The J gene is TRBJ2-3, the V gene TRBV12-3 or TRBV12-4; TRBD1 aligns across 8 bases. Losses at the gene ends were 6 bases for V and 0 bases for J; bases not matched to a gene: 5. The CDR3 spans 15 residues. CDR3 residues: CASRGTGSSTDTQYF. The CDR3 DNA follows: TGTGCCAGCAGAGGGACAGGTTCGAGCACAGATACGCAGTATTTT.

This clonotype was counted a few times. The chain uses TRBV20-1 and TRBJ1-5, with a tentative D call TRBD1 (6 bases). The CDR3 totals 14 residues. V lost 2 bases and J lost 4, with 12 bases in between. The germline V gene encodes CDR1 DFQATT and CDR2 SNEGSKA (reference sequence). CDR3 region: CSARFGGRNQPQHF. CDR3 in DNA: TGCAGTGCTAGATTCGGGGGGCGAAATCAGCCCCAGCATTTT.

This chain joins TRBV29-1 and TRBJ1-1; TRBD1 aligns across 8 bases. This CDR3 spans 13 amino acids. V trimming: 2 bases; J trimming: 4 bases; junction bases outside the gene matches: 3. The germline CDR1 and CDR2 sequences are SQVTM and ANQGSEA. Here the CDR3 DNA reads TGCAGCGTTGAACCTACAGGGGGCACTGAAGCTTTCTTT. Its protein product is CSVEPTGGTEAFF.

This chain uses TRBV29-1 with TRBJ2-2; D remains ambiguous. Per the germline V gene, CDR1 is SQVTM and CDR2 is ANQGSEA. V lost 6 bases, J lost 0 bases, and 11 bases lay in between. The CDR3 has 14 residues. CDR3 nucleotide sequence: TGCAGCGTCATCCCGGGCCCGAACACCGGGGAGCTGTTTTTT. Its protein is CSVIPGPNTGELFF.